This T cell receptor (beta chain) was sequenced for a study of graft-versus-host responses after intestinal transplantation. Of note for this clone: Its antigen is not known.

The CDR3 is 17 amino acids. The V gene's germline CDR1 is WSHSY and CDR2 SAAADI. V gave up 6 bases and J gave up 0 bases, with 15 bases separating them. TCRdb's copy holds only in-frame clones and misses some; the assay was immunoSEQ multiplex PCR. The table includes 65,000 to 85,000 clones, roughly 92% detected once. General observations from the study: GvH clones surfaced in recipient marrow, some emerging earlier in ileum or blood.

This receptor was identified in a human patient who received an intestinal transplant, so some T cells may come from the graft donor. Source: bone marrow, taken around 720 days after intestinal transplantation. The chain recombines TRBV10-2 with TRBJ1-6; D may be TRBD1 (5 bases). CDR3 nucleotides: TGCGCCAGCAGCATCACCTCTGGGGGCTCCTATAATTCACCCCTCCACTTT. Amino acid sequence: CASSITSGGSYNSPLHF.